A selection of T cell receptor beta chains follows, all from one sample in a study of blood T cell repertoires in COVID-19. Clones were read by immunoSEQ multiplex PCR, and TCRdb kept only the in-frame ones, dropping some. The table includes under 200,000 clones, about 88% detected once. Specimen: peripheral blood. The receptors were gathered from a man in his forties with acute or convalescent COVID-19. Each CDR3 is given with its conserved first and last residue.

V	J	CDR3
TRBV6-5	TRBJ1-1	CASSATGGSTEAFF
TRBV19	TRBJ1-6	CASSQDRVNSPLHF
TRBV5-1	TRBJ1-1	CASSLDRGTEAFF
TRBV19	TRBJ2-3	CATTPWASTDTQYF
TRBV5-4	TRBJ2-1	CASSSPGLAGRHNEQFF
TRBV20-1	TRBJ1-1	CSASAPENTEAFF
TRBV7-2	TRBJ1-3	CASSSTGRDGNTIYF
TRBV5-4	TRBJ1-1	CASSLVWAADTEAFF
TRBV6-5	TRBJ1-1	CASLDRGTMNTEAFF
TRBV11-2	TRBJ1-1	CASSLKQVEAFF
TRBV5-4	TRBJ1-1	CASSLGGNTEAFF
TRBV11-2	TRBJ2-2	CASSLDGSSHTGELFF
TRBV7-2	TRBJ2-5	CASSLGQQETQYF
TRBV30	TRBJ2-2	CACTQTGELFF
TRBV7-2	TRBJ2-2	CASSPSGNRGTGELFF
TRBV9	TRBJ2-2	CASRVQSNTGELFF
TRBV7-2	TRBJ2-7	CASSLGAAQGAYEQYF
TRBV7-2	TRBJ2-3	CASSLARAGGTDTQYF
TRBV6-2/TRBV6-3	TRBJ2-1	CASSYSTGDEQFF
TRBV6-5	TRBJ2-2	CASTAGGDTGELFF
TRBV12-3/TRBV12-4	TRBJ2-3	CASSVAHRDTQYF
TRBV6-2/TRBV6-3	TRBJ2-7	CASSYSGAVVEQYF
TRBV3-1/TRBV3-2	TRBJ2-7	CASSRMDSLYF
TRBV7-6	TRBJ1-5	CASSPDRGFNQPQHF
TRBV6-1	TRBJ1-5	CASSERVGSNQPQHF
TRBV15	TRBJ2-6	CATSRVQSGANVLTF
TRBV19	TRBJ2-5	CASSINVGGGQETQYF
TRBV6-5	TRBJ1-3	CASRRTDRPGNTIYF
TRBV6-5	TRBJ1-6	CASSTWGLDNSPLHF
TRBV15	TRBJ1-1	CATSTPGLPNTEAFF
TRBV27	TRBJ2-3	CASSLLGGDLWDTQYF
TRBV20-1	TRBJ1-5	CSASGGQGIFGQPQHF
TRBV30	TRBJ2-1	CAWSVRVDEQFF
TRBV19	TRBJ1-5	CASSPTGLENQPQHF
TRBV9	TRBJ2-1	CASSVARSANEQFF
TRBV12-2	TRBJ1-5	CASGGVPSNQPQHF
TRBV9	TRBJ2-1	CASSVEGGGGMDEQFF
TRBV2	TRBJ2-7	CASSRGRGFTMSSYEQYF
TRBV5-1	TRBJ2-4	CASSLAGDVGKNIQYF
TRBV7-2	TRBJ1-1	CASSLFQGLGTEAFF
TRBV2	TRBJ2-7	CASTEYRTSYEQYF
TRBV6-5	TRBJ2-2	CASHLGGAGELFF
TRBV6-1	TRBJ2-7	CASSESGGSYEQYF
TRBV7-9	TRBJ1-1	CASSRGLVAFF
TRBV7-2	TRBJ1-2	CASSLGLDRAYTF
TRBV11-2	TRBJ2-3	CASSGDGTVDTQYF
TRBV9	TRBJ2-2	CASSPRGSGELFF
TRBV7-2	TRBJ1-4	CASRLKRDRVTSNEKLFF
TRBV4-3	TRBJ2-5	CASSQARGGALGETQYF
TRBV5-1	TRBJ2-5	CASSLLGGETQYF
TRBV5-4	TRBJ2-5	CASSSVPGDQYF
TRBV21-1	TRBJ1-3	CASRDSSGNTIYF
TRBV7-2	TRBJ2-7	CASSWDGTGYYEQYF
TRBV6-5	TRBJ2-7	CASDEDRVQYF